A selection of T cell receptor beta chains follows, all from one sample in a study of blood T cell repertoires in COVID-19. Data came from immunoSEQ multiplex PCR; TCRdb stores just in-frame clones and leaves some out. The table has 150,000 to 200,000 clones, 89% seen once. Sequenced material: peripheral blood. These receptors all come from a man between 18 and 35 years old who had recovered from COVID-19. CDR3s include the opening cysteine and the closing phenylalanine or tryptophan.

j_call cdr3_length v_call cdr3_aa
TRBJ1-6 16 TRBV14 CASSQATGGILSPLHF
TRBJ1-4 16 TRBV19 CASTQLGGPGSEKLFF
TRBJ2-2 14 TRBV7-7 CASRFRSGTGELFF
TRBJ2-3 16 TRBV7-9 CASSPWTGERTDTQYF
TRBJ1-4 15 TRBV6-5 CASSMTGTGGEKLFF
TRBJ2-3 14 TRBV29-1 CSVRLAGLTDTQYF
TRBJ2-7 13 TRBV6-5 CASSYYSSYEQYF
TRBJ1-2 14 TRBV28 CASSRLTGNYGYTF
TRBJ1-1 13 TRBV18 CASSPPKTRQAFF
TRBJ1-3 16 TRBV7-9 CASSLAAGAEGNTIYF
TRBJ2-7 15 TRBV7-9 CASSLVGGQGDEQYF
TRBJ2-7 11 TRBV7-9 CASSLVQEQYF
TRBJ2-5 13 TRBV10-1 CASSDRSQETQYF
TRBJ2-3 14 TRBV14 CASSQDRSADTQYF
TRBJ2-3 16 TRBV5-1 CASSLVGVGSTDTQYF
TRBJ2-3 14 TRBV5-1 CASSLDPGSDTQYF
TRBJ2-1 14 TRBV15 CATSAYRENGEQFF
TRBJ2-2 15 TRBV5-1 CASSQDRGNTGELFF
TRBJ1-1 12 TRBV6-6 CASSQGHLEAFF
TRBJ1-1 16 TRBV18 CASSPQPPASGAEAFF
TRBJ1-1 13 TRBV7-8 CASSSPTADEAFF
TRBJ2-7 14 TRBV6-5 CASYRGPPSYEQYF
TRBJ1-1 14 TRBV6-5 CASSYFQRGTEAFF
TRBJ2-2 15 TRBV30 CAWSEGQGSTGELFF
TRBJ1-5 15 TRBV2 CASRASDSPNQPQHF
TRBJ2-7 15 TRBV3-1/TRBV3-2 CASSQNPGQGYEQYF
TRBJ1-2 15 TRBV3-1/TRBV3-2 CASSPAGGTNYGYTF
TRBJ2-2 13 TRBV15 CATSRTQRGELFF
TRBJ2-1 16 TRBV28 CASSGQGLGIANEQFF
TRBJ2-5 16 TRBV18 CASSPRLAGEGETQYF
TRBJ2-3 16 TRBV18 CASSTRTSGSADTQYF
TRBJ2-4 14 TRBV29-1 CSVELAGVGNIQYF
TRBJ2-7 15 TRBV4-3 CASSQDSSGTYEQYF
TRBJ1-6 14 TRBV19 CASTPGQLNSPLHF
TRBJ1-1 14 TRBV19 CASSRGTTGTEAFF
TRBJ2-1 13 TRBV24-1 CATSFGGADEQFF
TRBJ2-1 15 TRBV7-3 CASSVRDSSYNEQFF
TRBJ2-5 15 TRBV5-4 CASTEGVQAEETQYF
TRBJ2-7 11 TRBV27 CASRGVYEQYF
TRBJ2-1 15 TRBV29-1 CSVDLSNRGINEQFF
TRBJ1-1 14 TRBV7-6 CASSLFGGNTEAFF
TRBJ1-2 14 TRBV7-8 CASSLGTGNYGYTF
TRBJ2-1 18 TRBV19 CASSISGRAGGGSNEQFF
TRBJ1-1 15 TRBV7-9 CASSLKQVLNTEAFF
TRBJ2-2 15 TRBV7-9 CASSLGLTNTGELFF
TRBJ1-1 15 TRBV6-1 CASSDYFGGNTEAFF
TRBJ1-1 13 TRBV5-1 CASSVTGGTEAFF
TRBJ2-1 13 TRBV6-5 CASSYLRYNEQFF